Listed here are 30 T cell receptor beta chains from one sample, sequenced in a study of cytomegalovirus exposure and HLA in healthy donors. This PCR relied on a set of 60 Vbeta primers and 13 Jbeta primers. Method: immunoSEQ multiplex PCR; TCRdb's copy keeps in-frame clones and lacks some. The sample includes approximately 130,000 clones, 80% to 90% seen only once; the top ten take 2% to 3%. The sample comprised PBMCs. Source of these receptors: a man aged 45-65 years in good health and CMV-seronegative.

This clone was observed a few times. This sequence joins TRBV4-1 and TRBJ2-3, with 13 bases lining up with TRBD2. The CDR3 consists of 19 residues. V was clipped by 2 bases and J by 4 bases; unmatched bases: 12. In germline, CDR1 is MGHRA, CDR2 YSYEKL. The DNA of the CDR3 is TGCGCCAGCAGCCAAACTCCCCTAAGGACTAGCGGGGGCTCAGATACGCAGTATTTT. Its protein product is CASSQTPLRTSGGSDTQYF.

The rearrangement uses TRBV2 and TRBJ2-7; D gene unclear. V was clipped by 4 bases and J by 3 bases, with 13 bases between them. The CDR3 has 14 amino acids. The germline CDR1 and CDR2 sequences are SNHLY and FYNNEI. The CDR3 sequence is CASSGRHSNYEQYF. CDR3 nucleotide sequence: TGTGCCAGCAGTGGGCGACACTCAAACTACGAGCAGTACTTC.

Of note for this clone: One end of the junction does not line up with germline, which may come from a read error. The chain has TRBV4-1 and TRBJ2-1; 10 nucleotides align to TRBD2. The CDR3 length is 15 residues. Germline CDR1 is MGHRA and CDR2 is YSYEKL. The CDR3: CASRQAGGLLNEQFF. DNA for the CDR3: TGCGCCAGCAGACAAGCGGGGGGGCTTTTAAATGAGCAGTTCTTC.

V is TRBV14 and J is TRBJ2-5; maybe TRBD1 (6 bases). The CDR3 has 14 residues. The germline V and J ends were trimmed by 1 base and 8 bases, with 14 bases remaining between them. Germline-derived CDR1 and CDR2 are SGHDN and FVKESK. This CDR3 reads CASSQGASGETQYF. The CDR3 coding sequence is TGTGCCAGCAGCCAAGGGGCCTCAGGGGAAACCCAGTACTTC.

The rearrangement links TRBV29-1 to TRBJ1-5; no firm D call. Between the trimmed V and J ends, which lost 3 bases and 9 bases, there was a span of 15 bases. Per germline, CDR1 SQVTM and CDR2 ANQGSEA. This CDR3 has 13 residues. The CDR3 spells CSVDYGDLGPQHF. The CDR3, as DNA: TGCAGCGTTGATTATGGTGATCTAGGGCCCCAGCATTTT. The full variable domain, rest sourced from reference TRBV29-1 and TRBJ1-5, is SAVISQKPSRDICQRGTSLTIQCQVDSQVTMMFWYRQQPGQSLTLIATANQGSEATYESGFVIDKFPISRPNLTFSTLTVSNMSPEDSSIYLCSVDYGDLGPQHFGDGTRLSIL.

The chain links TRBV29-1 to TRBJ2-7; maybe TRBD1 (5 bases). Germline-derived CDR1 and CDR2 are SQVTM and ANQGSEA. With 6 bases removed from V and 0 bases from J, the gap between germline ends came to 9 bases. This CDR3 comprises 12 residues. CDR3 DNA: TGCAGCGTGACAGTTACCTCCTACGAGCAGTACTTC. This sequence encodes CSVTVTSYEQYF.

The CDR3 DNA sequence: TGCGCCAGCAGCTTGGCTGGACAGGACTACGAGCAGTACTTC. Translation: CASSLAGQDYEQYF. The V call is TRBV5-1, the J call TRBJ2-7, with TRBD1 matching over 7 bases. CDR1 and CDR2 from the germline V gene are SGHRS and YFSETQ. V shed 0 bases and J 3 bases; nucleotides not matched to a gene: 3. The CDR3 loop spans 14 amino acids.

This chain joins TRBV7-9 and TRBJ2-5; 15 bases agree with TRBD2. CDR1 and CDR2 from the germline V gene are SEHNR and FQNEAQ (reference sequence). CDR3 length equals 16 residues. The trim removed 5 bases at V and 2 bases at J, leaving 3 bases unmatched. CDR3 bases: TGTGCCAGCAGCATTGGGACTAGCGGGGGGCAAGAGACCCAGTACTTC. This codes for CASSIGTSGGQETQYF. Together with reference TRBV7-9 and TRBJ2-5, the CDR3 gives the full variable domain: DTGVSQNPRHKITKRGQNVTFRCDPISEHNRLYWYRQTLGQGPEFLTYFQNEAQLEKSRLLSDRFSAERPKGSFSTLEIQRTEQGDSAMYLCASSIGTSGGQETQYFGPGTRLLVL.

This clone appeared a single time. The V call is TRBV2, the J call TRBJ1-6; D is possibly TRBD1 (5 bases). Germline V CDR1 and CDR2: SNHLY, FYNNEI. This CDR3 has 17 amino acids. Trimming took 3 bases from V and 7 from J, leaving 19 bases between them. As DNA, the CDR3 is TGTGCCAGCAGTGATGTTGTAAAGGCCAGGGCCAATTCACCCCTCCACTTT. The encoded protein is CASSDVVKARANSPLHF.

This chain joins TRBV6-1 and TRBJ2-2, with TRBD2 matching 7 bases. The CDR3 is made up of 16 amino acids. CDR1 is MNHNS and CDR2 is SASEGT in the germline V gene. J gave up 3 bases and V 1 base, and 5 bases lay outside the gene matches. The CDR3 DNA reads TGTGCCAGCAGTGAAGAATTCGCGGGGGACACCGGGGAGCTGTTTTTT. Translated: CASSEEFAGDTGELFF.

This chain links TRBV5-6 with TRBJ2-7; D is uncertain. V was pared by 3 bases and J by 4 bases, with 8 bases between. CDR1 is SGHDT and CDR2 is YYEEEE in the germline V gene. The CDR3 is 12 residues long. The chain's CDR3 is CASSSLDYEQYF. Here the CDR3 DNA reads TGTGCCAGCAGCTCACTTGATTACGAGCAGTACTTC.

The chain joins TRBV6-1 to TRBJ1-1, with no clear D. The V end was cut by 5 bases, the J end by 1 base, with 8 bases between. CDR1 is MNHNS and CDR2 is SASEGT in the germline V gene. This CDR3 contains 13 residues. This chain's CDR3 is CASSRLGNTEAFF. CDR3 sequence (DNA): TGTGCCAGCAGTAGACTTGGGAACACTGAAGCTTTCTTT.

V and J are TRBV6-1 and TRBJ2-7, with D hard to call. CDR1 MNHNS and CDR2 SASEGT come from the germline V gene. This CDR3 region has 11 residues. V lost 7 bases to trimming and J lost 6 bases, with 10 bases between them. CDR3 in DNA: TGTGCCAGCACAGAGAACAGCGAGCAGTACTTC. It codes for CASTENSEQYF.

The V gene is TRBV6-1, the J gene TRBJ2-3, with D tentatively TRBD2 (7 bases). Germline lookup yields CDR1 MNHNS and CDR2 SASEGT. V lost 11 bases to trimming and J lost 2 bases, with 14 bases between them. The CDR3 length is 13 residues. The CDR3 DNA is TGTGCCTCGTGGGGGGGCTCCACAGATACGCAGTATTTT. It codes for CASWGGSTDTQYF.

The gene calls are TRBV5-1 and TRBJ1-3; no clear D. The CDR3 spans 14 residues. Per germline, CDR1 SGHRS and CDR2 YFSETQ. V gave up 0 bases and J gave up 9 bases, with 13 bases separating them. In DNA, the CDR3 is TGCGCCAGCAGCTTGGCCACGGGAATAGGCACCATATATTTT. Its translation is CASSLATGIGTIYF.

The chain recombines TRBV11-2 with TRBJ2-1; weak D call: TRBD2 (5 bases). This CDR3 is built from 13 residues. V was shortened by 0 bases and J by 9 bases, with 9 bases between the two germline ends. The V gene's germline CDR1 is SGHAT and CDR2 FQNNGV. CDR3 residues: CASSLDGGGEQFF. CDR3 DNA sequence: TGTGCCAGCAGCTTAGACGGAGGAGGTGAGCAGTTCTTC.

This chain joins TRBV4-1 and TRBJ1-5; D is ambiguous. V shed 1 base and J shed 6 bases, with 16 bases lying between them. This CDR3 has 16 amino acids. CDR1 MGHRA and CDR2 YSYEKL come from the germline V gene. The CDR3 protein is CASSQGLARGSQPQHF. In DNA form, the CDR3 reads TGCGCCAGCAGCCAAGGGTTGGCCCGAGGGAGTCAGCCCCAGCATTTT.

The chain combines TRBV6-1 with TRBJ1-5, with 8 bases matching TRBD1. Germline CDR1 reads MNHNS; CDR2 reads SASEGT. The length of the CDR3 is 13 residues. J was trimmed by 7 bases and V by 4 bases; bases with no gene match: 3. The CDR3 DNA follows: TGTGCCAGCAGTGTACAGGGGGACCAGCCCCAGCATTTT. It specifies CASSVQGDQPQHF.

This clone has only a few counts. J is TRBJ1-4 and V is TRBV7-9; D call uncertain. Germline V gene data show CDR1 as SEHNR and CDR2 as FQNEAQ (reference sequence). The V end was cut by 8 bases, the J end by 7 bases, with 26 bases between. This CDR3 spans 17 amino acids. The CDR3 spells CASALEPVATVSEKLFF. The CDR3 DNA follows: TGTGCCAGCGCGCTGGAACCCGTAGCTACGGTCAGTGAAAAACTGTTTTTT.

This clone was found once. The chain is built from TRBV27 and TRBJ1-1; possibly TRBD1 for D (6 bases). CDR1 and CDR2 (germline): MNHEY, SMNVEV (reference sequence). Trimming removed 3 bases at V and 3 bases at J, with 11 bases between. CDR3 size: 14 residues. The CDR3 nucleotides are TGTGCCAGCAGTTTCGGGGGGCCGGACACTGAAGCTTTCTTT. As protein: CASSFGGPDTEAFF.

The J gene is TRBJ1-2, the V gene TRBV5-1, with D tentatively TRBD1 (5 bases). CDR3 length equals 14 residues. The germline V gene has CDR1 SGHRS and CDR2 YFSETQ. The germline V and J ends were trimmed by 4 bases and 0 bases, with 10 bases remaining between them. In DNA form, the CDR3 reads TGCGCCAGCAGCCGGGACTATGCTAACTATGGCTACACCTTC. This sequence encodes CASSRDYANYGYTF.

The chain couples TRBV5-5 to TRBJ1-2; D remains ambiguous. The CDR3 consists of 15 residues. Trimming cost V 3 bases and J 6 bases, with 18 bases left between them. Germline CDR1 is SGHKS and CDR2 is YYEKEE (reference sequence). The CDR3 region has the DNA TGTGCCAGCAGCTCCGTCAGCGGTGAAGTTAATGGCTACACCTTC. It translates to CASSSVSGEVNGYTF.

The rearrangement links TRBV30 to TRBJ1-5; a possible D gene is TRBD1 (6 bases). V gave up 2 bases and J gave up 7 bases, with 15 bases separating them. Germline V CDR1 and CDR2: GTSNPN, SVGIG (reference sequence). The CDR3 runs 14 residues. CDR3 coding DNA: TGTGCCTGGAGTATCGGGACAACAGACCAGCCCCAGCATTTT. Translated, it gives CAWSIGTTDQPQHF.

V and J are TRBV2 and TRBJ1-5; 9 nucleotides line up with TRBD1. Germline V gene data show CDR1 as SNHLY and CDR2 as FYNNEI. The CDR3 consists of 15 residues. The trim removed 4 bases at V and 6 bases at J, leaving 7 bases unmatched. In DNA form, the CDR3 reads TGTGCCAGCAGTGCACAGGGGGCGCGAAGTCAGCCCCAGCATTTT. It translates to CASSAQGARSQPQHF. The complete variable domain, with remaining parts taken from reference TRBV2 and TRBJ1-5, reads EPEVTQTPSHQVTQMGQEVILRCVPISNHLYFYWYRQILGQKVEFLVSFYNNEISEKSEIFDDQFSVERPDGSNFTLKIRSTKLEDSAMYFCASSAQGARSQPQHFGDGTRLSIL.

V is TRBV29-1 and J is TRBJ1-4; maybe TRBD1 (5 bases). The germline CDR1 and CDR2 sequences are SQVTM and ANQGSEA. CDR3 length: 11 amino acids. Trimming removed 7 bases from V and 13 bases from J, with 16 bases in between. CDR3 in DNA: TGCAGCGCCAAAGCCCCCACAGGACTGTTTTTT. This gives the protein CSAKAPTGLFF.

The chain uses TRBV6-5 and TRBJ2-7; possibly TRBD1 for D (5 bases). Trimming took 6 bases from V and 0 from J, leaving 12 bases between them. CDR1 is MNHEY and CDR2 is SVGAGI in the germline V gene. There are 14 residues in the CDR3. The CDR3 DNA sequence: TGTGCCAGCAGGCTCACAGGTAACTCCTACGAGCAGTACTTC. Residues: CASRLTGNSYEQYF.

The chain links TRBV12-5 to TRBJ1-2; 8 positions agree with TRBD1. This CDR3 comprises 15 residues. From germline, CDR1 is LGHNT and CDR2 FRNRAP. V lost 6 bases to trimming and J lost 8 bases; unmatched junction nucleotides: 14. The CDR3 loop reads CASGPHAGGAEGYTF. In nucleotides, the CDR3 is TGTGCTAGTGGACCCCATGCAGGGGGCGCGGAAGGCTACACCTTC.

The genes are TRBV7-8 and TRBJ1-6; 8 nucleotides align to TRBD1. Germline-derived CDR1 and CDR2 are SGHVS and FQNEAQ. The length of the CDR3 is 15 residues. V lost 5 bases, J lost 9 bases, and 9 bases stayed unmatched. The CDR3 coding sequence is TGTGCCAGCAGCAGCACCGGGACAGGAACTTCACCCCTCCACTTT. Translating gives CASSSTGTGTSPLHF. Drawing the rest from reference TRBV7-8 and TRBJ1-6, the complete variable domain is GAGVSQSPRYKVAKRGQDVALRCDPISGHVSLFWYQQALGQGPEFLTYFQNEAQLDKSGLPSDRFFAERPEGSVSTLKIQRTQQEDSAVYLCASSSTGTGTSPLHFGNGTRLTVT.

The V and J genes are TRBV4-3 and TRBJ1-1; no clear D gene. The CDR3 length is 17 residues. V lost 0 bases and J 2 bases, leaving 16 bases between the germline ends. CDR1 LGHNA and CDR2 YSLEER come from the germline V gene. The CDR3 DNA is TGCGCCAGCAGCCAAGAAGCCCGTCTCCACGTTAACACTGAAGCTTTCTTT. Protein: CASSQEARLHVNTEAFF.

The rearrangement joins TRBV5-4 to TRBJ2-7, with TRBD1 matching over 10 bases. The CDR3 loop spans 15 amino acids. Germline V gene lookup returns CDR1 SGHNT and CDR2 YYREEE (reference sequence). V trimming: 1 base; J trimming: 6 bases; junction bases outside the gene matches: 7. The CDR3 nucleotides are TGTGCCAGCAGCTTGAAAGAGACAGGGGGCTTCGAGCAGTACTTC. Translating gives CASSLKETGGFEQYF.